The 9 T cell receptor beta chains given below trace back to one sample, sequenced in a study of shared clonotypes between healthy human individuals (dated by TCRdb to 2018 to 2020). Preparation of the library involved the immunoSEQ multiplex PCR assay. TCRdb took this table from immuneACCESS and kept in-frame rearrangements with V and J called. Such tables lack part of the clones; where checked against another copy, unresolved V genes explain under half of the gap, and the rest is unexplained. This sample holds 1,100,000 or so clones; around 78% were observed only once. 0.4% to 0.55% of the sample goes to the ten largest clones. Sequencing input: memory CD4+ T cells from PBMCs. The intended sense of this specimen's cell subset or site label: CD45RA-negative fraction. The receptors here all came from a man aged 18 to 29 in good health. Some clones in this sample may be carry-over from other donors' samples.

The gene calls are TRBV29-1 and TRBJ2-3; D remains unclear. The germline V gene encodes CDR1 SQVTM and CDR2 ANQGSEA. The V end lost 2 bases, the J end lost 3 bases, and 6 bases lay between the germline ends. The CDR3 totals 12 residues. As DNA, the CDR3 is TGCAGCGTTGAAAAGGAAACAGATACGCAGTATTTT. It translates to CSVEKETDTQYF.

The CDR3 spells CASSQWKWGGIWGRGYEQYF. The CDR3 DNA is TGCGCCAGCAGTCAATGGAAATGGGGCGGGATTTGGGGCAGGGGATACGAGCAGTACTTC. The J gene is TRBJ2-7, the V gene TRBV23-1; D is tentatively TRBD1 or TRBD2 (6 bases each). TRBV23-1 is an ORF, and what it does is uncertain. V was trimmed by 1 base and J by 4 bases, leaving 29 bases between them. CDR3 length: 20 amino acids.

V usage is TRBV6-5 and J usage is TRBJ1-2; D ambiguous. Germline lookup yields CDR1 MNHEY and CDR2 SVGAGI. The CDR3 is 11 residues long. V lost 6 bases, J lost 3 bases, and 5 bases lay in between. The CDR3 DNA follows: TGTGCCAGCAGGGCAGACTATGGCTACACCTTC. It encodes CASRADYGYTF.

This clone was seen a few times. The rearrangement joins TRBV5-4 to TRBJ2-1; D remains ambiguous. CDR1 is SGHNT and CDR2 is YYREEE in the germline V gene (reference sequence). V dropped 0 bases and J dropped 4 bases, with 11 bases sitting between them. The CDR3 sequence is 15 residues long. The CDR3 DNA reads as TGTGCCAGCAGCTTGGGAGACCGTTCATACAATGAGCAGTTCTTC. Protein product: CASSLGDRSYNEQFF.

The chain has TRBV27 and TRBJ2-5, with D hard to call. V gave up 5 bases and J gave up 1 base, with 11 bases separating them. The CDR3 runs to 14 residues. Looked up from germline, CDR1 is MNHEY and CDR2 is SMNVEV (reference sequence). The CDR3 is CASSSRAAQETQYF. CDR3 bases: TGTGCCAGCAGTAGTAGGGCCGCCCAAGAGACCCAGTACTTC.

The chain is built from TRBV5-1 and TRBJ1-4, with D tentatively TRBD1 (5 bases). V was cut by 4 bases and J by 0 bases, with 10 bases left in between. CDR3 length: 15 residues. Germline CDR1 reads SGHRS; CDR2 reads YFSETQ. The CDR3 DNA sequence: TGCGCCAGCAGCCCACCGGGGGCAACTAATGAAAAACTGTTTTTT. Protein: CASSPPGATNEKLFF. Filled out from reference TRBV5-1 and TRBJ1-4, the complete variable domain reads KAGVTQTPRYLIKTRGQQVTLSCSPISGHRSVSWYQQTPGQGLQFLFEYFSETQRNKGNFPGRFSGRQFSNSRSEMNVSTLELGDSALYLCASSPPGATNEKLFFGSGTQLSVL.

The rearrangement links TRBV5-4 to TRBJ2-7, with D perhaps given as TRBD1 or TRBD2 (5 bases each). V dropped 2 bases and J dropped 9 bases, with 12 bases sitting between them. The CDR3 runs 12 residues. Germline CDR1 reads SGHNT; CDR2 reads YYREEE (reference sequence). The CDR3 DNA follows: TGTGCCAGCAGCTTCTCCGGGGCAGTGCAGTACTTC. It codes for CASSFSGAVQYF.

This clone was seen a single time. This chain links TRBV30 with TRBJ2-7; 8 bases match TRBD2. V was pared by 1 base and J by 6 bases, with 2 bases of the junction left unmatched. The CDR3 runs to 12 residues. The germline V gene has CDR1 GTSNPN and CDR2 SVGIG (reference sequence). The CDR3 DNA is TGTGCCTGGAGTGCAAGCGGGGGCGAGCAGTACTTC. Translation gives CAWSASGGEQYF.

The chain uses TRBV5-1 and TRBJ2-2; the match to TRBD1 covers 9 bases. CDR1 SGHRS and CDR2 YFSETQ come from the germline V gene. The CDR3 extends over 15 amino acids. The J segment lost 3 bases and the V segment lost 4 bases, leaving 4 bases of the junction unmatched. CDR3 region: CASSIQGAHTGELFF. CDR3 DNA sequence: TGCGCCAGCAGCATACAGGGGGCGCACACCGGGGAGCTGTTTTTT.